The entry that follows covers one T cell receptor (beta chain) sequence. What it recognizes is unknown. At one boundary the junction diverges from the germline segment, which might be a read error. This entry comes from a study of CD8+CD57+ T cells in acquired aplastic anemia. The study's findings and limits: Shared by patients and controls, 25 to 30 CD8+ CDR3s were abundant in patients.

The study profiled TCR beta VDJ and CDR3 using genomic DNA as template. From the reads, TCRdb called clonotypes with MiXCR, one entry per CDR3 protein. The sample has approximately 250,000 distinct CDR3 sequences; around 82% are singletons. Germline-derived CDR1 and CDR2 are SGHKS and YYEKEE (reference sequence). This CDR3 is built from 13 residues. Patients sequenced had flow cytometry evidence of CD8+CD57+ cell expansion. The chain is built from TRBV5-5 and TRBJ1-2; D gene uncertain. The TCR originated in a human donor with aplastic anemia. The sequenced material came from sorted CD4+, CD8+, or CD8+CD57+ T cells (not recorded which) from PBMCs. CDR3 coding DNA: TGCGCCAGCAGCCCCGGCATACCAGGTGGCTACACCTTC. Translated, it gives CASSPGIPGGYTF.